This T cell receptor (beta chain) appears in the sequencing data of a study of control samples from healthy donors and cancer patients. Trimming took 0 bases from V and 0 from J, leaving 10 bases between them. The CDR3 consists of 16 residues. Germline loops: CDR1 SGHDT, CDR2 YYEEEE. Method: immunoSEQ multiplex PCR; TCRdb's copy keeps in-frame clones and lacks some. This table holds about 120,000 clones, roughly 90% found once. This clone was seen only once. The sequence came from a man between 45 and 60 years old in good health. The specimen was blood. This chain uses TRBV5-6 with TRBJ2-1; TRBD1 might be the D (6 bases). The CDR3 is CASSLGTVSSYNEQFF. CDR3 DNA sequence: TGTGCCAGCAGCTTGGGGACAGTCAGCTCCTACAATGAGCAGTTCTTC.